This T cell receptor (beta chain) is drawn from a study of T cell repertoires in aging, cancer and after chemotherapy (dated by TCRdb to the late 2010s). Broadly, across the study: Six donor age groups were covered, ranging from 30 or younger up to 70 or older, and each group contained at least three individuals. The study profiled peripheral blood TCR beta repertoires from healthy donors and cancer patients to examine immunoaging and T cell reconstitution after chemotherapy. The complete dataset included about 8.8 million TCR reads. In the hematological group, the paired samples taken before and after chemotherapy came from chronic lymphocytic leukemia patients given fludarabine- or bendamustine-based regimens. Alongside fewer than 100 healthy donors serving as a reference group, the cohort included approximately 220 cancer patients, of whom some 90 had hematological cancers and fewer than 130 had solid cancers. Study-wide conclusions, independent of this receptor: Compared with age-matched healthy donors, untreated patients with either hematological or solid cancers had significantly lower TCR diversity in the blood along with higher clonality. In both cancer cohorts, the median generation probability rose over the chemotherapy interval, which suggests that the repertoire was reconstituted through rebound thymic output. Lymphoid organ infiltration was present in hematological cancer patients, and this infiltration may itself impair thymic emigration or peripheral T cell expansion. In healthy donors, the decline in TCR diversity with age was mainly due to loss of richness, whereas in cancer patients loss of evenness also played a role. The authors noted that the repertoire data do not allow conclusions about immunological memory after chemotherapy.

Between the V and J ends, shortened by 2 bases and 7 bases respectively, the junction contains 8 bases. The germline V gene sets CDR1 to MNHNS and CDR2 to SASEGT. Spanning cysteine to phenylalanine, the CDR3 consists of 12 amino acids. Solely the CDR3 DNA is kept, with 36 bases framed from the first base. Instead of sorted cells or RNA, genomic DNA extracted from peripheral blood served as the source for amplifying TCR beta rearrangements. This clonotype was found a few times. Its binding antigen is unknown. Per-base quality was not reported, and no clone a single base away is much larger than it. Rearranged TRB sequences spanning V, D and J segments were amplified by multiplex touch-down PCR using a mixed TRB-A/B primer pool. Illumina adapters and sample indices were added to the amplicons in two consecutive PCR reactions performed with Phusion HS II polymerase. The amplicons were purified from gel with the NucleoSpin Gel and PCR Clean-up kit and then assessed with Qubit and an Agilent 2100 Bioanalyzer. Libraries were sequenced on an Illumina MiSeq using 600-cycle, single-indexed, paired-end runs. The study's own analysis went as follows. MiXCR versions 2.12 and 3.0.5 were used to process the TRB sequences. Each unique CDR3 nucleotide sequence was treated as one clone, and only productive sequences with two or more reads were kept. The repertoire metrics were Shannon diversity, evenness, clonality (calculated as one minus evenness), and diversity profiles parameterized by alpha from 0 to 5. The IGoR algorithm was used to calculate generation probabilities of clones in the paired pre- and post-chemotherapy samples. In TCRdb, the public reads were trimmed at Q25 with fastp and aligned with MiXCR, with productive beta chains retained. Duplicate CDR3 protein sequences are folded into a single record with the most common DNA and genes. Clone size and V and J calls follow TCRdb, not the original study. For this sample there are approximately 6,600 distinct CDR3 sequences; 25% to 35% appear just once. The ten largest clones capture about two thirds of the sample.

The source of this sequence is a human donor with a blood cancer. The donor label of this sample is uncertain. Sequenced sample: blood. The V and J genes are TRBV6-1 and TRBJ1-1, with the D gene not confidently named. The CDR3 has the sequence CASSERPVEAFF. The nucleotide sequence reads TGTGCCAGCAGTGAAAGGCCCGTTGAAGCTTTCTTT.